Listed below are T cell receptor beta chains from one sample, sequenced in a study of neurological immune-mediated disorders. Via MiXCR, TCRdb re-called the 5' RACE reads, giving one row per CDR3 protein. The table shows about 50,000 distinct CDR3 sequences, with under 13% occurring only once. The sample comprised PBMCs. These receptors were collected from a man in his 70s with HTLV-1-associated myelopathy (HAM/TSP). Both conserved end residues are part of each CDR3. D genes are given only for firm matches. Only part of the rows carry a size: once, few, many, or a class if the clone is expanded.

CDR3aa: CSVEDLACPRDDEQFF; CDR3nt: TGCAGCGTTGAAGATCTGGCATGTCCTCGGGATGATGAGCAGTTCTTC; j_gene: TRBJ2-1; abundance: -; d_gene: -; v_gene: TRBV29-1
CDR3aa: CASSSSAPGTGQFF; CDR3nt: TGTGCCAGCAGCTCATCCGCCCCAGGGACAGGGCAGTTCTTC; j_gene: TRBJ2-1; abundance: many; d_gene: TRBD1; v_gene: TRBV11-2
CDR3aa: CASSQGVGPPYNEQFF; CDR3nt: TGCGCCAGCAGCCAAGGGGTCGGACCTCCCTACAATGAGCAGTTCTTC; j_gene: TRBJ2-1; abundance: many; d_gene: -; v_gene: TRBV4-1
CDR3aa: CASSLLAGRPDTQYF; CDR3nt: TGTGCCAGCAGTTTACTAGCGGGAAGGCCAGATACGCAGTATTTT; j_gene: TRBJ2-3; abundance: many; d_gene: TRBD2; v_gene: TRBV28
CDR3aa: CASSQDFSSGRISNEQFF; CDR3nt: TGCGCCAGCAGCCAAGATTTTTCTAGCGGGAGGATTTCCAATGAGCAGTTCTTC; j_gene: TRBJ2-1; abundance: medium-sized; d_gene: TRBD2; v_gene: TRBV4-1
CDR3aa: CASNLLAFNEQFF; CDR3nt: TGTGCCAGCAACCTACTAGCTTTCAATGAGCAGTTCTTC; j_gene: TRBJ2-1; abundance: many; d_gene: -; v_gene: TRBV6-2/TRBV6-3
CDR3aa: CSAQGPGDLFF; CDR3nt: TGCAGTGCTCAAGGGCCTGGGGATCTGTTTTTT; j_gene: TRBJ2-2; abundance: -; d_gene: -; v_gene: TRBV20-1
CDR3aa: CASSSSGSGPDEQFF; CDR3nt: TGTGCCAGCAGTTCCAGCGGGTCCGGACCAGATGAGCAGTTCTTC; j_gene: TRBJ2-1; abundance: medium-sized; d_gene: -; v_gene: TRBV12-3/TRBV12-4
CDR3aa: CSASPGTSTDTQYF; CDR3nt: TGCAGTGCTAGTCCTGGTACTAGCACAGATACGCAGTATTTT; j_gene: TRBJ2-3; abundance: many; d_gene: -; v_gene: TRBV20-1
CDR3aa: CSARAQSTGANVLTF; CDR3nt: TGCAGTGCTAGAGCGCAAAGCACGGGGGCCAACGTCCTGACTTTC; j_gene: TRBJ2-6; abundance: many; d_gene: -; v_gene: TRBV20-1
CDR3aa: CSASADRAEQPQHF; CDR3nt: TGCAGTGCTAGTGCAGACAGGGCTGAACAGCCCCAGCATTTT; j_gene: TRBJ1-5; abundance: many; d_gene: TRBD1; v_gene: TRBV20-1
CDR3aa: CASSLPTTGQSAEAYF; CDR3nt: TGCGCCAGCAGCTTACCAACGACGGGTCAGAGCGCTGAAGCTTACTTT; j_gene: TRBJ1-1; abundance: -; d_gene: -; v_gene: TRBV5-1
CDR3aa: CASSLTWPSGLGTGELFF; CDR3nt: TGTGCCAGCAGCTTAACATGGCCTAGCGGGCTTGGCACCGGGGAGCTGTTTTTT; j_gene: TRBJ2-2; abundance: many; d_gene: TRBD2; v_gene: TRBV7-3
CDR3aa: CATSDSSGLSYNEQFF; CDR3nt: TGTGCCACCAGTGATTCTTCCGGACTCTCCTACAATGAGCAGTTCTTC; j_gene: TRBJ2-1; abundance: many; d_gene: -; v_gene: TRBV24-1
CDR3aa: CASSSVQGGGITEAFF; CDR3nt: TGTGCCAGCAGCTCAGTACAGGGGGGAGGTATCACTGAAGCTTTCTTT; j_gene: TRBJ1-1; abundance: many; d_gene: TRBD1; v_gene: TRBV7-9
CDR3aa: CASRPTGTGSHEQYF; CDR3nt: TGCGCCAGCAGGCCAACCGGGACAGGGTCCCACGAGCAGTACTTC; j_gene: TRBJ2-7; abundance: many; d_gene: TRBD1; v_gene: TRBV5-1
CDR3aa: CARSLKSGRETQYF; CDR3nt: TGTGCCAGAAGCTTGAAGTCCGGGAGAGAGACCCAGTACTTC; j_gene: TRBJ2-5; abundance: -; d_gene: -; v_gene: TRBV5-5
CDR3aa: CASSFWASGANVLTF; CDR3nt: TGTGCCAGCAGCTTTTGGGCTTCAGGGGCCAACGTCCTGACTTTC; j_gene: TRBJ2-6; abundance: many; d_gene: -; v_gene: TRBV7-9
CDR3aa: CASSLRDGYTF; CDR3nt: TGTGCCAGCAGCTTAAGAGATGGCTACACCTTC; j_gene: TRBJ1-2; abundance: many; d_gene: -; v_gene: TRBV11-2
CDR3aa: CASSTRDRDTQYF; CDR3nt: TGTGCCAGCAGCACCCGGGACAGAGATACGCAGTATTTT; j_gene: TRBJ2-3; abundance: many; d_gene: TRBD1; v_gene: TRBV7-2
CDR3aa: CASSLPGANVLTF; CDR3nt: TGTGCCAGCAGCTTACCTGGGGCCAACGTCCTGACTTTC; j_gene: TRBJ2-6; abundance: many; d_gene: -; v_gene: TRBV7-9
CDR3aa: CSATSALETQYF; CDR3nt: TGCAGTGCTACCAGCGCCCTCGAGACCCAGTACTTC; j_gene: TRBJ2-5; abundance: many; d_gene: -; v_gene: TRBV20-1
CDR3aa: CASSLKIQGTDTQYF; CDR3nt: TGTGCCAGCAGCTTGAAAATTCAGGGAACAGATACGCAGTATTTT; j_gene: TRBJ2-3; abundance: many; d_gene: -; v_gene: TRBV7-9
CDR3aa: CASRQRQRADTQYF; CDR3nt: TGTGCCAGCAGACAGAGACAGCGGGCAGATACGCAGTATTTT; j_gene: TRBJ2-3; abundance: many; d_gene: -; v_gene: TRBV6-2/TRBV6-3
CDR3aa: CASSQGLADTIYF; CDR3nt: TGTGCCAGCAGCCAGGGCCTCGCGGACACCATATATTTT; j_gene: TRBJ1-3; abundance: many; d_gene: -; v_gene: TRBV12-3/TRBV12-4
CDR3aa: CASSPDRGGQPQHF; CDR3nt: TGCGCCAGCAGCCCCGACAGGGGCGGCCAGCCCCAGCATTTT; j_gene: TRBJ1-5; abundance: many; d_gene: TRBD1; v_gene: TRBV5-1
CDR3aa: CASSLVGEPLETQYF; CDR3nt: TGCGCCAGCAGCTTGGTGGGGGAACCCCTGGAGACCCAGTACTTC; j_gene: TRBJ2-5; abundance: many; d_gene: -; v_gene: TRBV5-1
CDR3aa: CSANPWGNQPQHF; CDR3nt: TGCAGTGCTAACCCCTGGGGCAATCAGCCCCAGCATTTT; j_gene: TRBJ1-5; abundance: many; d_gene: -; v_gene: TRBV20-1
CDR3aa: CSAFAESGLYEQFF; CDR3nt: TGCAGTGCCTTCGCAGAGAGCGGGCTATATGAGCAGTTCTTC; j_gene: TRBJ2-1; abundance: many; d_gene: -; v_gene: TRBV20-1
CDR3aa: CASVEDRGYEQYF; CDR3nt: TGTGCCAGCGTAGAAGACAGGGGGTACGAGCAGTACTTC; j_gene: TRBJ2-7; abundance: many; d_gene: TRBD1; v_gene: TRBV7-9
CDR3aa: CASSLSLTSGIEYEQYF; CDR3nt: TGCGCCAGCAGCTTATCCTTAACTAGCGGTATCGAGTACGAGCAGTACTTC; j_gene: TRBJ2-7; abundance: many; d_gene: TRBD2; v_gene: TRBV5-1
CDR3aa: CASSKGYGYTF; CDR3nt: TGTGCCAGCAGTAAAGGGTACGGCTACACCTTC; j_gene: TRBJ1-2; abundance: -; d_gene: -; v_gene: TRBV28
CDR3aa: CASSPRRQTTGELFF; CDR3nt: TGTGCCAGCAGCCCGAGACGTCAAACCACCGGGGAGCTGTTTTTT; j_gene: TRBJ2-2; abundance: many; d_gene: -; v_gene: TRBV7-9
CDR3aa: CSARPAGTGKYQETQYF; CDR3nt: TGCAGTGCTAGGCCCGCCGGGACAGGGAAGTACCAAGAGACCCAGTACTTC; j_gene: TRBJ2-5; abundance: -; d_gene: TRBD1; v_gene: TRBV20-1
CDR3aa: CASSLGAVETQYF; CDR3nt: TGTGCCAGCAGCTTAGGGGCAGTCGAGACCCAGTACTTC; j_gene: TRBJ2-5; abundance: many; d_gene: -; v_gene: TRBV7-9
CDR3aa: CATSRATLLPGLAVQETQYF; CDR3nt: TGTGCCACCAGCAGAGCAACTCTACTCCCGGGACTAGCGGTTCAAGAGACCCAGTACTTC; j_gene: TRBJ2-5; abundance: many; d_gene: TRBD2; v_gene: TRBV15
CDR3aa: CSAAKGGGILADTQYF; CDR3nt: TGCAGTGCCGCTAAGGGGGGGGGGATACTTGCAGATACGCAGTATTTT; j_gene: TRBJ2-3; abundance: many; d_gene: -; v_gene: TRBV20-1
CDR3aa: CATSDFAVSTDTQYF; CDR3nt: TGTGCCACCAGTGATTTTGCTGTTAGCACAGATACGCAGTATTTT; j_gene: TRBJ2-3; abundance: many; d_gene: -; v_gene: TRBV24-1
CDR3aa: CASSQADSEAFF; CDR3nt: TGTGCCAGCAGCCAAGCGGACAGTGAAGCTTTCTTT; j_gene: TRBJ1-1; abundance: medium-sized; d_gene: -; v_gene: TRBV3-1
CDR3aa: CASSSRQGAGTYEQYF; CDR3nt: TGTGCCAGCAGCTCCCGACAGGGGGCTGGTACCTACGAGCAGTACTTC; j_gene: TRBJ2-7; abundance: many; d_gene: TRBD1; v_gene: TRBV13
CDR3aa: CASSPRTGGTYEQYF; CDR3nt: TGTGCCAGCAGCCCCCGGACAGGGGGGACCTACGAGCAGTACTTC; j_gene: TRBJ2-7; abundance: many; d_gene: TRBD1; v_gene: TRBV7-2
CDR3aa: CASSYLQGSYEQYF; CDR3nt: TGTGCCAGCAGTTACTTGCAGGGGTCCTACGAGCAGTACTTC; j_gene: TRBJ2-7; abundance: many; d_gene: -; v_gene: TRBV6-6
CDR3aa: CASSPSGYEQYF; CDR3nt: TGTGCCAGCAGTCCGAGCGGGTACGAGCAGTACTTC; j_gene: TRBJ2-7; abundance: many; d_gene: -; v_gene: TRBV3-1